This T cell receptor (beta chain) was captured by sequencing in a study of blood T cell repertoires in COVID-19. As for the study in general: PBMCs, B-cell-depleted T cells, or T cells provided the cDNA or gDNA that made up the material.

The CDR3 contains 15 residues. V lost 2 bases and J lost 4, with 12 bases in between. Germline assignment: CDR1 KGHSH and CDR2 LQKENI. TCRdb keeps only in-frame clones here, not all; method: immunoSEQ multiplex PCR. Among 150,000 to 200,000 clones listed, around 83% were seen once. V and J are TRBV18 and TRBJ1-5, with a tentative D call TRBD1 (6 bases). What was sequenced was peripheral blood. This TCR was recovered from a human donor in a cohort sampled during active COVID-19. The CDR3, as DNA: TGTGCCAGCTCACCAGCCGAGGGGGGGAATCAGCCCCAGCATTTT. Translating it yields CASSPAEGGNQPQHF.